Included here is one TCR beta chain sequence, with context. Its specificity is not known. CDR3 length: 11 amino acids. V was cut by 6 bases and J by 4 bases, with 4 bases left in between. The data were taken from a study of T cell responses to AZD1222 COVID-19 vaccine. Study-wide results and limits: Most donors were white British, females outnumbered males, and clonal diversity was possibly underestimated. Baseline serostatus was positive in only 5 to 7 AZD1222 recipients. Sampling that yielded the repertoires occurred only after the peak T cell response.

Generated by immunoSEQ multiplex PCR, the TCRdb table keeps only in-frame clones and is missing some. Of roughly 120,000 clones in the sample, around 90% were seen once. This material consisted of peripheral blood, taken on day 0 of AZD1222 vaccination. This clonotype was sampled from an adult in good health. The chain recombines TRBV12-3 or TRBV12-4 with TRBJ2-4, with D unclear. The CDR3 DNA reads TGTGCCAGCAGCTTAAAAAACATTCAGTACTTC. It encodes CASSLKNIQYF.